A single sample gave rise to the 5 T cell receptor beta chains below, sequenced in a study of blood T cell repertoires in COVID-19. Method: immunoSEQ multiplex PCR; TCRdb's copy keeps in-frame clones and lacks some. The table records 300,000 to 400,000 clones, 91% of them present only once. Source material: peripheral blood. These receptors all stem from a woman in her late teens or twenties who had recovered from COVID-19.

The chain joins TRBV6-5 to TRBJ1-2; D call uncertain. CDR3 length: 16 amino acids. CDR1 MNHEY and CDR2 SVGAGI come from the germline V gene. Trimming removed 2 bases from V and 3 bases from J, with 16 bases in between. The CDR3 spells CASSYPPFWGDYGYTF. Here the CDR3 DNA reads TGTGCCAGCAGTTACCCCCCTTTTTGGGGAGACTATGGCTACACCTTC.

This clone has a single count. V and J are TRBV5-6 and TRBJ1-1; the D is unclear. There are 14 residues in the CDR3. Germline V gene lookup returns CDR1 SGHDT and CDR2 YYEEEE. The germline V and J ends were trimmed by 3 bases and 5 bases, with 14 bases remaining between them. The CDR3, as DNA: TGTGCCAGCAGCTCCGGGGTGGGTTTAACTGAAGCTTTCTTT. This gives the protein CASSSGVGLTEAFF.

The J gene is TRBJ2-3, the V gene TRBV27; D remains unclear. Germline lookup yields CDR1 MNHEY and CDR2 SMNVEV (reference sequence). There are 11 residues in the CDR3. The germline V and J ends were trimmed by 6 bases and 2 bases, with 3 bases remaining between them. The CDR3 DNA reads TGTGCCAGCAGACACACAGATACGCAGTATTTT. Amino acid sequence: CASRHTDTQYF.

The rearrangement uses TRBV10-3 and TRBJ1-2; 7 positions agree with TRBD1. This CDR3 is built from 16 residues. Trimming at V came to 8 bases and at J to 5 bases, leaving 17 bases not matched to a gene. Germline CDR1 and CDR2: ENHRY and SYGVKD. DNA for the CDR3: TGTGCCATCTGGGGGGTACTAGACAGGGTACGGTATGGCTACACCTTC. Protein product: CAIWGVLDRVRYGYTF.

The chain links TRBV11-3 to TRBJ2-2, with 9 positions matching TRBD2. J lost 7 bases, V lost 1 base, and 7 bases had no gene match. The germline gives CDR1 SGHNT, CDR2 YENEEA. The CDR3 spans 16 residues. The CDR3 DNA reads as TGTGCCAGCAGCTTAGTGTTAGCGGGAGCTCTCGGGGAGCTGTTTTTT. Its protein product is CASSLVLAGALGELFF.